A single sample gave rise to the 20 T cell receptor beta chains below, sequenced in a study of cytomegalovirus exposure and HLA in healthy donors. This PCR relied on a set of 60 Vbeta primers and 13 Jbeta primers. Repertoires were generated with immunoSEQ multiplex PCR, while TCRdb's copy carries only in-frame clones and drops some. The clone table shows 90,000 to 130,000 clones, with the ten largest holding 6.8%. Sequenced input: PBMCs. The receptors were sampled from a man aged 40-50 years in good health and CMV-seropositive.

CDR3 DNA: TGTGCCAGCAGCCCGAACAGGGTCTCTGGAAACACCATATATTTT. Protein sequence: CASSPNRVSGNTIYF. V is TRBV7-9 and J is TRBJ1-3; maybe TRBD1 (6 bases). Looked up from germline, CDR1 is SEHNR and CDR2 is FQNEAQ (reference sequence). CDR3 length: 15 residues. V lost 5 bases and J 0 bases, leaving 11 bases between the germline ends.

The chain uses TRBV6-1 and TRBJ2-1; D is unclear. This CDR3 is built from 15 residues. From germline, CDR1 is MNHNS and CDR2 SASEGT. V was trimmed by 6 bases and J by 0 bases, leaving 12 bases between them. This chain's CDR3 is CASSPPSSSYNEQFF. Here the CDR3 DNA reads TGTGCCAGCAGCCCACCCTCGAGCTCCTACAATGAGCAGTTCTTC.

This chain uses TRBV18 with TRBJ2-2; D gene unclear. Per germline, CDR1 KGHSH and CDR2 LQKENI. The V end lost 3 bases, the J end lost 5 bases, and 10 bases lay between the germline ends. This CDR3 region has 14 residues. CDR3 region: CASSPITMTGELFF. For the CDR3, the DNA is TGTGCCAGCTCACCCATTACAATGACCGGGGAGCTGTTTTTT.

The chain is built from TRBV21-1 and TRBJ2-7; TRBD1, the table's D call, was not compared with the DNA. TRBV21-1 is annotated as a pseudogene. There are 14 residues in the CDR3. CDR3: CASSKEYRGGARYF. For the CDR3, the DNA is TGTGCCAGCAGCAAAGAATACAGGGGGGGGGCTCGGTACTTC.

The chain links TRBV27 to TRBJ2-2, with 8 positions matching TRBD1. Trimming took 5 bases from V and 5 from J; bases not matched to a gene: 4. Looked up from germline, CDR1 is MNHEY and CDR2 is SMNVEV (reference sequence). The CDR3 loop spans 14 amino acids. CDR3 DNA sequence: TGTGCCAGCAGTCGACAGGGGTCTACCGGGGAGCTGTTTTTT. This gives the protein CASSRQGSTGELFF.

The chain has TRBV2 and TRBJ1-2; TRBD1 aligns across 7 bases. This CDR3 contains 13 residues. After removal of 8 bases from V and 6 bases from J, the junction contained 9 bases not matched to a gene. CDR1 is SNHLY, CDR2 FYNNEI, per germline. The CDR3 loop is CASGTALIDGYTF. The CDR3 DNA sequence: TGTGCCAGCGGGACAGCCCTTATCGATGGCTACACCTTC.

The J gene is TRBJ2-3, the V gene TRBV6-1; 8 bases align to TRBD2. The germline V gene has CDR1 MNHNS and CDR2 SASEGT. CDR3 size: 15 residues. Unmatched junction bases numbered 8, after V lost 6 bases and J lost 3 bases. The chain's CDR3 is CASRGGGLGTDTQYF. In DNA, the CDR3 is TGTGCCAGCAGGGGTGGGGGACTAGGGACAGATACGCAGTATTTT.

In the case of this clone: One junction end does not reproduce the germline sequence, and a read error may be involved. The gene calls are TRBV29-1 and TRBJ2-1; D ambiguous. The CDR3 runs 15 residues. From germline, CDR1 is SQVTM and CDR2 ANQGSEA. CDR3 nucleotide sequence: TGCAGCGTGGAAGGGTCAAGCCCGAGGTACAATGAGCAGTTCTTC. Translation gives CSVEGSSPRYNEQFF.

The rearrangement joins TRBV5-1 to TRBJ1-1; unclear D gene. Germline V gives CDR1 SGHRS, CDR2 YFSETQ. The CDR3 contains 12 residues. Between the trimmed V and J ends, which lost 2 bases and 1 base, there was a span of 3 bases. The CDR3 DNA follows: TGCGCCAGCAGCTTTCGGAACACTGAAGCTTTCTTT. Its protein is CASSFRNTEAFF.

To note about this clone: Relative to the germline gene, one junction end is altered; a read error may explain this. The chain joins TRBV7-9 to TRBJ2-7; 10 bases align to TRBD1. This CDR3 is 13 amino acids long. Germline V gene lookup returns CDR1 SEHNR and CDR2 FQNEAQ (reference sequence). CDR3 residues: CASSRDRGYERYF. The CDR3 DNA is TGTGCCAGCAGCCGGGACAGGGGTTACGAGCGGTACTTC.

The V and J genes are TRBV10-1 and TRBJ2-1, with 12 bases lining up with TRBD2. The length of the CDR3 is 17 residues. In germline, CDR1 is WNHNN, CDR2 SYGVQD (reference sequence). The V segment lost 0 bases and the J segment 4 bases; nucleotides outside the gene matches: 4. For the CDR3, the DNA is TGCGCCAGCAGTGAGTCCACTAGCGGGAGGACGTACAATGAGCAGTTCTTC. Its translation is CASSESTSGRTYNEQFF.

The chain uses TRBV2 and TRBJ2-5; 7 bases fit TRBD1. Looked up from germline, CDR1 is SNHLY and CDR2 is FYNNEI. The V gene end was trimmed by 6 bases and the J gene end by 5 bases; junction bases not matched to a gene: 6. This CDR3 spans 13 amino acids. The CDR3: CASRGQTEETQYF. The CDR3 nucleotides are TGTGCCAGCAGGGGACAGACTGAGGAGACCCAGTACTTC.

The chain carries TRBV18 and TRBJ2-6, with 8 nucleotides matching TRBD1. Germline V gene sequence: CDR1 KGHSH, CDR2 LQKENI. V gave up 4 bases and J gave up 0 bases; unmatched junction bases: 8. The CDR3 has 18 amino acids. The CDR3 sequence: CASSLRGQGSSGANVLTF. For the CDR3, the DNA is TGTGCCAGCTCACTACGCGGACAGGGCAGCTCTGGGGCCAACGTCCTGACTTTC.

The rearrangement links TRBV6-5 to TRBJ2-5, with TRBD1 identical over 11 bases. Germline loops: CDR1 MNHEY, CDR2 SVGAGI. The CDR3 loop spans 16 amino acids. With 2 bases clipped from V and 0 bases from J, the junction kept 2 bases outside the gene matches. CDR3 residues: CASSYRDRGYQETQYF. The CDR3 bases are TGTGCCAGCAGTTACAGGGACAGGGGGTACCAAGAGACCCAGTACTTC.

As for this clone: One junction end does not reproduce the germline sequence, and a read error may be involved. The V gene is TRBV28, the J gene TRBJ1-2; TRBD1 might be the D (5 bases). The CDR3 totals 9 residues. From germline, CDR1 is MDHEN and CDR2 SYDVKM. CDR3 nucleotides: TGTGCCAGCGGTGACGGGGGACGCTTC. This gives the protein CASGDGGRF.

The V and J genes are TRBV29-1 and TRBJ2-1; 10 nucleotides match TRBD2. There are 17 residues in the CDR3. The V and J ends lost 5 bases and 5 bases, in that order; junction bases with no gene match: 15. CDR1 is SQVTM, CDR2 ANQGSEA, per germline. CDR3 in DNA: TGCAGCGTTAATCGGCTAGCGGGAGCATCCCCCCACAATGAGCAGTTCTTC. Translating it yields CSVNRLAGASPHNEQFF.

V gene TRBV7-2 combines with J gene TRBJ1-3; the match to TRBD1 covers 7 bases. Trimming at V came to 4 bases and at J to 2 bases, leaving 11 bases not matched to a gene. The CDR3 is made up of 17 amino acids. Germline CDR1 reads SGHTA; CDR2 reads FQGNSA. The CDR3: CASSSRTGLSAGNTIYF. In DNA, the CDR3 is TGTGCCAGCAGCTCGCGGACAGGCTTATCTGCTGGAAACACCATATATTTT.

The rearrangement links TRBV30 to TRBJ2-1; weak D call: TRBD1 (6 bases). Germline CDR1 and CDR2: GTSNPN and SVGIG (reference sequence). The CDR3 length is 16 residues. Trimming cost V 3 bases and J 0 bases, with 15 bases left between them. CDR3 protein: CAWSRPRGSSYNEQFF. CDR3 in DNA: TGTGCCTGGAGCCGGCCTAGGGGGAGCTCCTACAATGAGCAGTTCTTC.

The V call is TRBV6-1, the J call TRBJ1-5; no reliable D call. The V gene lost 3 bases and the J gene lost 5 bases, with 17 bases spanning the gap. The CDR3 sequence is 16 residues long. Germline CDR1 reads MNHNS; CDR2 reads SASEGT. CDR3 loop: CASSETWPASDQPQHF. The CDR3, as DNA: TGTGCCAGCAGTGAGACGTGGCCAGCGTCGGATCAGCCCCAGCATTTT.

The chain combines TRBV28 with TRBJ2-7; 8 bases match TRBD1. Germline CDR1 is MDHEN and CDR2 is SYDVKM. Trimming cost V 6 bases and J 1 base; bases outside gene matches: 11. There are 16 residues in the CDR3. DNA for the CDR3: TGTGCCAGCAGCTCCCCCCGGACAGGGAAATCCTACGAGCAGTACTTC. Residues: CASSSPRTGKSYEQYF.